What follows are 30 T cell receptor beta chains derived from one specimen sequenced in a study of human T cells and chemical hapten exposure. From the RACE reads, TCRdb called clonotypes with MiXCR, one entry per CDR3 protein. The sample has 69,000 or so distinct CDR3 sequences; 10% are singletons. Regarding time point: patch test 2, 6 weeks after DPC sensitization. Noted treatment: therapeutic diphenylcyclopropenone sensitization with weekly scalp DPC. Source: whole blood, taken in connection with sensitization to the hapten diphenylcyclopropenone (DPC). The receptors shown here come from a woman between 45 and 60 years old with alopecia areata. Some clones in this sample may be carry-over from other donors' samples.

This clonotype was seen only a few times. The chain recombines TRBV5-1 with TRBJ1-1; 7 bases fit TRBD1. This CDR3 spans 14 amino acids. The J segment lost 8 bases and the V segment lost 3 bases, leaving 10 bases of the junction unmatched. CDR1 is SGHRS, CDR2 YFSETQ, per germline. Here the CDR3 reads CASSSTSGGTEAFF. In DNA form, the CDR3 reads TGCGCCAGCAGCTCAACATCAGGGGGGACCGAAGCTTTCTTT. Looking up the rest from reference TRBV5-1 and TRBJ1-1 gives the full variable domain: KAGVTQTPRYLIKTRGQQVTLSCSPISGHRSVSWYQQTPGQGLQFLFEYFSETQRNKGNFPGRFSGRQFSNSRSEMNVSTLELGDSALYLCASSSTSGGTEAFFGQGTRLTVV.

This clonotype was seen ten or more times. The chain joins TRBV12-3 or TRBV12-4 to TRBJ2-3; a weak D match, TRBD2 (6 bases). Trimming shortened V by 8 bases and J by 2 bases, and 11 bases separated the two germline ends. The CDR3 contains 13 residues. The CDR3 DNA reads TGTGCCAGCCTTAGCGGTTACACAGATACGCAGTATTTT. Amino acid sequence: CASLSGYTDTQYF.

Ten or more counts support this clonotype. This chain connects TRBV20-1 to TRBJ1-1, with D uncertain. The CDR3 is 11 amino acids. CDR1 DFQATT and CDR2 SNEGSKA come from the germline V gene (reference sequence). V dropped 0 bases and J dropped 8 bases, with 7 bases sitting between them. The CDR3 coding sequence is TGCAGTGCTAGAGAAGAAGGGGAAGCTTTCTTT. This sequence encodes CSAREEGEAFF.

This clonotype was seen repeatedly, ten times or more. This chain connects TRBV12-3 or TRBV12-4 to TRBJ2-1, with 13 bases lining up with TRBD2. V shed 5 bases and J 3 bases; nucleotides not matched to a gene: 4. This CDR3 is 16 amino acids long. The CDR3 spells CASSTGTSGIYNEQFF. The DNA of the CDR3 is TGTGCCAGCAGTACCGGGACTAGCGGGATCTACAATGAGCAGTTCTTC.

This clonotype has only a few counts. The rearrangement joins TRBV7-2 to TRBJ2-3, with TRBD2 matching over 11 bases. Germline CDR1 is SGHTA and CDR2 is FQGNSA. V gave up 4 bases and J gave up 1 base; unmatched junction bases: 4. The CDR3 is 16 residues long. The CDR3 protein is CASSYVLAGGTDTQYF. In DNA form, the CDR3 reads TGTGCCAGCAGCTACGTACTAGCGGGAGGCACAGATACGCAGTATTTT.

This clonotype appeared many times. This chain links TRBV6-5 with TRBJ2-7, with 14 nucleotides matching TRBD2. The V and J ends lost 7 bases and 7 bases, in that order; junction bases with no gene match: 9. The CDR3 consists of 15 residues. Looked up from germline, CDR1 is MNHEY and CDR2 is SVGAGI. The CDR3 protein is CASTGTSGSMSEQYF. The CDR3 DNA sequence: TGTGCCAGCACCGGGACTAGCGGGAGTATGAGTGAGCAGTACTTC.

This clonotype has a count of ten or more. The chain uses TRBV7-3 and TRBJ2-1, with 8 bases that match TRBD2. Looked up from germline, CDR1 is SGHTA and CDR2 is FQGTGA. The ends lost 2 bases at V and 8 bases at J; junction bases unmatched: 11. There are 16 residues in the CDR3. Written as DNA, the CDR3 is TGTGCCAGCAGCTTAGTGGGTACGGGAGGGCCGGATGAGCAGTTCTTC. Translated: CASSLVGTGGPDEQFF.

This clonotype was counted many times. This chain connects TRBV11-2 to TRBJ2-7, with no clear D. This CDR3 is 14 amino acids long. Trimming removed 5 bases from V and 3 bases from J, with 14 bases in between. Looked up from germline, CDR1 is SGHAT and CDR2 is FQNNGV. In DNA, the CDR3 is TGTGCCAGCAGCGAAAGAGGCCCGGGCTACGAGCAGTACTTC. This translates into CASSERGPGYEQYF.

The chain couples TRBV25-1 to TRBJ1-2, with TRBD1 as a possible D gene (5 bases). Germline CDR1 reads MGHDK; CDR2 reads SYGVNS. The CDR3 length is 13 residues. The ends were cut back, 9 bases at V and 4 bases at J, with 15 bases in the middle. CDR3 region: CASSGAFSYGYTF. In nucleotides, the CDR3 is TGTGCCAGTAGCGGGGCCTTTAGCTATGGCTACACCTTC.

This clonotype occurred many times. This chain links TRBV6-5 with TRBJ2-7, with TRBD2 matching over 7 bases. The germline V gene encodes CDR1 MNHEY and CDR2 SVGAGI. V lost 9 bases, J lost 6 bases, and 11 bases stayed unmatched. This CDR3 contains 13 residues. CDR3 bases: TGTGCCAGTAGGGAGGGCCCTGGGGGCGAGCAGTACTTC. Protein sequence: CASREGPGGEQYF.

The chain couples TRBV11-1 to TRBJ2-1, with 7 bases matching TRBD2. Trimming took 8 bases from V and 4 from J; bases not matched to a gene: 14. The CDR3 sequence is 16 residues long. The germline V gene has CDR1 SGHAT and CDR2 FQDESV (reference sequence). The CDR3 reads CASSPAGVESYNEQFF. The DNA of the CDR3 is TGTGCCAGCTCGCCCGCGGGAGTGGAATCGTACAATGAGCAGTTCTTC.

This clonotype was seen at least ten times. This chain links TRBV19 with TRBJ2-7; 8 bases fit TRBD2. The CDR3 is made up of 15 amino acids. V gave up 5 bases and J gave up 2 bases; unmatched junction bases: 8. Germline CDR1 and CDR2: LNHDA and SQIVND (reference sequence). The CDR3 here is CASSPLSGVPYEQYF. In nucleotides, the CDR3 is TGTGCCAGTAGTCCCCTTAGCGGGGTCCCCTACGAGCAGTACTTC.

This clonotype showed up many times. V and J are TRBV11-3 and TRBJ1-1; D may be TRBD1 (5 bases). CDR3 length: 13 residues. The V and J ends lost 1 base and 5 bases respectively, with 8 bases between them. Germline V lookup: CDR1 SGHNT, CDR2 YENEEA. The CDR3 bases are TGTGCCAGCAGCTTAGGCAGGGAGACTGAAGCTTTCTTT. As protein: CASSLGRETEAFF.

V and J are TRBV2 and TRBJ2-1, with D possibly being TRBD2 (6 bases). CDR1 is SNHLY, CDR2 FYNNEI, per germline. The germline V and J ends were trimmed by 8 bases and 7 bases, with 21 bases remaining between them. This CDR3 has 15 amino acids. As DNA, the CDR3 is TGTGCCAGCGCCCGGGAGAAGGTCGACGGAAATGAGCAGTTCTTC. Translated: CASAREKVDGNEQFF.

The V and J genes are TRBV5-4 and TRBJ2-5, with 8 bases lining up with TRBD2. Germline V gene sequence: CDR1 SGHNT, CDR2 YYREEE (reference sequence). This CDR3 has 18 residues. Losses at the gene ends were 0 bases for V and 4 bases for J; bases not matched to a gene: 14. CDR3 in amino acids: CASSLDPAGVRKGETQYF. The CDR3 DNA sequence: TGTGCCAGCAGCTTGGATCCAGCGGGAGTTAGGAAGGGAGAGACCCAGTACTTC.

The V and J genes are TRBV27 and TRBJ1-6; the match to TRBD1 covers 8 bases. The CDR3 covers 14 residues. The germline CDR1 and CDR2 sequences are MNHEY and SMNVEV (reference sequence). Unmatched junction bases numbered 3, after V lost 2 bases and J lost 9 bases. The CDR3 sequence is CASSLRTGSSPLHF. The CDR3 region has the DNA TGTGCCAGCAGTTTACGGACAGGGAGTTCACCCCTCCACTTT.

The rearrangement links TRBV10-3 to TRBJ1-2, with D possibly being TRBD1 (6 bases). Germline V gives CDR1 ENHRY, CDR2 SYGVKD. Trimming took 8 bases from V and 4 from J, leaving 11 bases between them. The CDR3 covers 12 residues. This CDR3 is CAIWDISYGYTF. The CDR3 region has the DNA TGTGCCATCTGGGACATTAGCTATGGCTACACCTTC.

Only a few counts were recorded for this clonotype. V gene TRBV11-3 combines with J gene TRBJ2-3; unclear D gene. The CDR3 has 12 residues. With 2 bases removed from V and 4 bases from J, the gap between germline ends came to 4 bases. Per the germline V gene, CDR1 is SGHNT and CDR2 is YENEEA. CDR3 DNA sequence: TGTGCCAGCAGCTTAAAGTCAGATACGCAGTATTTT. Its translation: CASSLKSDTQYF.

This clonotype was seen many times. The DNA for the CDR3 is TGTGCCAGCAGCTTGTCAGCAGGGGACCAACTGTACTTC. The encoded protein is CASSLSAGDQLYF. The V and J genes are TRBV5-4 and TRBJ2-7; maybe TRBD1 (6 bases). Germline V gene sequence: CDR1 SGHNT, CDR2 YYREEE (reference sequence). V lost 1 base and J 12 bases, leaving 17 bases between the germline ends. The CDR3 has 13 residues.

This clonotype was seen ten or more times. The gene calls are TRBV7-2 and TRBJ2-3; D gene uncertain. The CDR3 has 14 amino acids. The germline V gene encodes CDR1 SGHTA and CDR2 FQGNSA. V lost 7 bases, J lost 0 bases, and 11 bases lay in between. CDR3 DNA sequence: TGTGCCAGCACCTGGACCTCTAGCACAGATACGCAGTATTTT. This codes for CASTWTSSTDTQYF.

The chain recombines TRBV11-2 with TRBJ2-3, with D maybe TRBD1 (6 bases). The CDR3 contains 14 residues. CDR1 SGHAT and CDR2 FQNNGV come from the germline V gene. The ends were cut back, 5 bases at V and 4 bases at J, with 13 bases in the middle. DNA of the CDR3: TGTGCCAGCAGCGAAAACAGGGCCGCAGATACGCAGTATTTT. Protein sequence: CASSENRAADTQYF.

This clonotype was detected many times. DNA of the CDR3: TGTGCCAGCAGCCTGCAGGGGACTGGGGCCAACGTCCTGACTTTC. This encodes CASSLQGTGANVLTF. The V gene is TRBV7-6, the J gene TRBJ2-6; TRBD1 is a possible D gene (6 bases). This CDR3 comprises 15 residues. Germline V gene sequence: CDR1 SGHVS, CDR2 FNYEAQ. The V and J ends lost 5 bases and 2 bases respectively, with 10 bases between them. Full variable domain (missing parts from reference TRBV7-6 and TRBJ2-6): GAGVSQSPRYKVTKRGQDVALRCDPISGHVSLYWYRQALGQGPEFLTYFNYEAQQDKSGLPNDRFSAERPEGSISTLTIQRTEQRDSAMYRCASSLQGTGANVLTFGAGSRLTVL.

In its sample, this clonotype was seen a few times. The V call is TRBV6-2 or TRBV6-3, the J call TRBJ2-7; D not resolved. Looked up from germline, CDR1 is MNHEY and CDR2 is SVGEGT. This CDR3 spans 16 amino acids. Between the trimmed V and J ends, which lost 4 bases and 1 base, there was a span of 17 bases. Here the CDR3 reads CASSSPPSPTSYEQYF. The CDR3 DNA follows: TGTGCCAGCAGTTCCCCGCCCAGTCCGACTTCCTACGAGCAGTACTTC.

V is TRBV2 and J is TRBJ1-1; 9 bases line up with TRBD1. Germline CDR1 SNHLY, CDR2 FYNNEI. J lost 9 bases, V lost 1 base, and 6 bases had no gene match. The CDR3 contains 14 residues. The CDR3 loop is CASSEEDRGRKAFF. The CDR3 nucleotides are TGTGCCAGCAGTGAAGAAGACAGGGGGAGAAAAGCTTTCTTT.

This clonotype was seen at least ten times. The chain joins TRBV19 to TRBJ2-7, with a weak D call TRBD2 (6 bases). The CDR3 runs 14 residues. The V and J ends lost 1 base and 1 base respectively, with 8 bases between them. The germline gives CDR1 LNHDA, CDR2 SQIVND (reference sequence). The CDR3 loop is CASSIAGASYEQYF. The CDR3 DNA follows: TGTGCCAGTAGTATAGCGGGAGCTTCCTACGAGCAGTACTTC. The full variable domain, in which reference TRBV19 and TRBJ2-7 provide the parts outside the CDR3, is DGGITQSPKYLFRKEGQNVTLSCEQNLNHDAMYWYRQDPGQGLRLIYYSQIVNDFQKGDIAEGYSVSREKKESFPLTVTSAQKNPTAFYLCASSIAGASYEQYFGPGTRLTVT.

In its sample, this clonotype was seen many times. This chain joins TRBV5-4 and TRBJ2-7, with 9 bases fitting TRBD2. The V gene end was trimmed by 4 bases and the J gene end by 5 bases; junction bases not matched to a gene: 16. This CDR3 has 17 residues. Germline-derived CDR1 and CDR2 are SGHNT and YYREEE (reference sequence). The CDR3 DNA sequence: TGTGCCAGCAGCCCGGAACGAATAGCGGGAGTTTCCCACGAGCAGTACTTC. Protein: CASSPERIAGVSHEQYF.

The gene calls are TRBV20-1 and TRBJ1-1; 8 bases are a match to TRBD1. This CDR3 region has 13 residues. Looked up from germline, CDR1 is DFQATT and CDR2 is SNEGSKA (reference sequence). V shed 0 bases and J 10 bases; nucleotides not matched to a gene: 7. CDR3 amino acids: CSARESRGQLAFF. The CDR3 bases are TGCAGTGCTAGAGAGAGCAGGGGGCAGTTAGCTTTCTTT.

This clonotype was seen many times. The CDR3 region has the DNA TGTGCCTGGAGCTTCACAGGGGGCACGGAAGCTTTCTTT. It is translated as CAWSFTGGTEAFF. This chain uses TRBV30 with TRBJ1-1; the match to TRBD1 covers 9 bases. The V gene's germline CDR1 is GTSNPN and CDR2 SVGIG (reference sequence). The CDR3 is 13 residues long. The trim removed 3 bases at V and 8 bases at J, leaving 7 bases unmatched. The full variable domain, with the rest looked up from reference TRBV30 and TRBJ1-1, is SQTIHQWPATLVQPVGSPLSLECTVEGTSNPNLYWYRQAAGRGLQLLFYSVGIGQISSEVPQNLSASRPQDRQFILSSKKLLLSDSGFYLCAWSFTGGTEAFFGQGTRLTVV.

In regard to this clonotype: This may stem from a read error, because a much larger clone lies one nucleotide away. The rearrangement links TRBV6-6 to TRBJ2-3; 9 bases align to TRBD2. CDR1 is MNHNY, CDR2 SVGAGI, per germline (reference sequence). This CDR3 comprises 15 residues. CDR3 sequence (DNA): TGTGCCAGCACCTCCGCGGGAGGGCCTACAGATACGCAGAATTTT. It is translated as CASTSAGGPTDTQNF.

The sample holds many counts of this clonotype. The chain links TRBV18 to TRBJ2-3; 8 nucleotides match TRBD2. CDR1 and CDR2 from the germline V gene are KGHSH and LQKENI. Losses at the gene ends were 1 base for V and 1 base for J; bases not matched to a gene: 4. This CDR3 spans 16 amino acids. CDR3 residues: CASSPQAGEGTDTQYF. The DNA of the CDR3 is TGTGCCAGCTCACCACAAGCGGGAGAGGGCACAGATACGCAGTATTTT.